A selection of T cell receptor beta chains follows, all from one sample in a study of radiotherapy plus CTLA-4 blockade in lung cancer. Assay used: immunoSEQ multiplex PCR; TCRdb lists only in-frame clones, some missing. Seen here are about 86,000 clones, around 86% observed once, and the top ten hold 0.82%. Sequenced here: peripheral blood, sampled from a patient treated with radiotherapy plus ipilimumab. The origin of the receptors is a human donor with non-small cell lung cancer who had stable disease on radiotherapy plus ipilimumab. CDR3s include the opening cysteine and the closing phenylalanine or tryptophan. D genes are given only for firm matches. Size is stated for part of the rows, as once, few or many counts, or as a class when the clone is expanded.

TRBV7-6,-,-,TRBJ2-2,TGTGCCAGCAGCTTAGAGGGCTCCCGGATGAACACCGGGGAGCTGTTTTTT,CASSLEGSRMNTGELFF
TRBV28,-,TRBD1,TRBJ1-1,TGTGCCAGCAGTTTGTTGGACAGGGGAGGGCCTGAAGCTTTCTTT,CASSLLDRGGPEAFF
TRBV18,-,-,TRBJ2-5,TGTGCCAGCTCACCGCGGCTAGGGGAGACCCAGTACTTC,CASSPRLGETQYF
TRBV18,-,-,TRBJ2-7,TGTGCCAGCTCACCGACACCCTCCAGCGAGCAGTACTTC,CASSPTPSSEQYF
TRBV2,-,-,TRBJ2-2,TGTGCCAGCACCCCGAGGAGGGGTGGCACCGGGGAGCTGTTTTTT,CASTPRRGGTGELFF
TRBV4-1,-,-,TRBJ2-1,TGCGCCAGCAGCCATCCCAGGCGAGGGATGGAGCAGTTCTTC,CASSHPRRGMEQFF
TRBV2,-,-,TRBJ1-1,TGTGCCAGCAGTGGAAGTCCGCGGGATGAAGCTTTCTTT,CASSGSPRDEAFF
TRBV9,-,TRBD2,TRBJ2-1,TGTGCCAGCAGCGTAGAAGGTACTAGCGGGAGTTACAATGAGCAGTTCTTC,CASSVEGTSGSYNEQFF
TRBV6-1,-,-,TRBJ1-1,TGTGCCAGCAGTGAGCGACAGGTTAACACTGAAGCTTTCTTT,CASSERQVNTEAFF
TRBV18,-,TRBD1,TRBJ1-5,TGTGCCAGCTCATCAGGGGGCGGGACGCGGCCCCAGCATTTT,CASSSGGGTRPQHF
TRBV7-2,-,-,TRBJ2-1,TGTGCCAGCAGCTTAGTACATGGCAATGAGCAGTTCTTC,CASSLVHGNEQFF
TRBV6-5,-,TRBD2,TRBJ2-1,TGTGCCAGCAGTTACGGACTAGCGGGAAATGAGCAGTTCTTC,CASSYGLAGNEQFF
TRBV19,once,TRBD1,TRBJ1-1,TGTGCCAGTAGCCATGGACAGGGGGCGGACGCTGAAGCTTTCTTT,CASSHGQGADAEAFF
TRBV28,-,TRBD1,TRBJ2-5,TGTGCCAGCAGTCCGGTTCTACTACAGGGGGAAGAGACCCAGTACTTC,CASSPVLLQGEETQYF
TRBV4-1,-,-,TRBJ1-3,TGCGCCAGCAACCGGGACATCTCTGGAAACACCATATATTTT,CASNRDISGNTIYF
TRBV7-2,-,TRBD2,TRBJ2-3,TGTGCCAGCAGCAGGAATAGCGGGGGAGTGGTGGGCACAGATACGCAGTATTTT,CASSRNSGGVVGTDTQYF
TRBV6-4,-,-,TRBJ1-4,TGTGCCAGCAGTGAGAAAAAACTGTTTTTT,CASSEKKLFF
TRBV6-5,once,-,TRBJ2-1,TGTGCCAGCAGTGACTCCAGGGAGTCGGATGAGCAGTTCTTC,CASSDSRESDEQFF
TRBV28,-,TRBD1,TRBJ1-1,TGTGCCAGCGTTCAGGGGGGGAACACTGAAGCTTTCTTT,CASVQGGNTEAFF
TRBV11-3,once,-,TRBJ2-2,TGTGCCAGCAGCTTCGGGTGGGCCGATTACACCGGGGAGCTGTTTTTT,CASSFGWADYTGELFF
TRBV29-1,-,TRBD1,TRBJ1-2,TGCAGCGTTCGTGACAGGGGGCGAGGCTACACCTTC,CSVRDRGRGYTF
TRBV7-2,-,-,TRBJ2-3,TGTGCCAGCAGCCCCCGGAGGATTCGTACAGATACGCAGTATTTT,CASSPRRIRTDTQYF
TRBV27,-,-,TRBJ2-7,TGTGCCAGCAGTTTATATCGACCGGGGGGCCCACCCTACGAGCAGTACTTC,CASSLYRPGGPPYEQYF
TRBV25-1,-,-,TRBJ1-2,TGTGCCAGCAGTGATACTATTGGTGGCTACACCTTC,CASSDTIGGYTF
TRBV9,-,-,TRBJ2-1,TGTGCCAGCAGCGTAGCGGAACAGGGCTACAATGAGCAGTTCTTC,CASSVAEQGYNEQFF
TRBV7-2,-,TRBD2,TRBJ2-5,TGTGCCAGCAAGAGCGGGGGGTACCAAGAGACCCAGTACTTC,CASKSGGYQETQYF
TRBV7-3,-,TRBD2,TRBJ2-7,TGTGCCAGCAGCCGGGGGGAAGGGAACAAGCAGTACTTC,CASSRGEGNKQYF
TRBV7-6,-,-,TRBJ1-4,TGTGCCAGCAGCTTACGGTCCCCTGGGACTAATGAAAAACTGTTTTTT,CASSLRSPGTNEKLFF
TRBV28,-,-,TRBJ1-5,TGTGCCAGCAGAGCGTCGGGGTCCCCCAATCAGCCCCAGCATTTT,CASRASGSPNQPQHF
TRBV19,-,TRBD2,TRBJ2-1,TGTGCCAGTAGTATAGCAGCGGGAGGGAACAATGAGCAGTTCTTC,CASSIAAGGNNEQFF
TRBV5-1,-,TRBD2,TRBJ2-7,TGCGCCAGCAGCTCCCAGCGGGGGGCGGGCGAGCAGTACTTC,CASSSQRGAGEQYF
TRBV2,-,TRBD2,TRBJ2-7,TGTGCCAGCAGGGCAAGCGGGGCTCCCTACGAGCAGTACTTC,CASRASGAPYEQYF
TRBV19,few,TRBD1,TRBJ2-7,TGTGCCAGTAGCACCCTTGACAGGGCCTACGAGCAGTACTTC,CASSTLDRAYEQYF
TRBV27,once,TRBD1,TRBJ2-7,TGTGCCAGCAGTCCGACCGGACAGGGTAAACCCTACGAGCAGTACTTC,CASSPTGQGKPYEQYF
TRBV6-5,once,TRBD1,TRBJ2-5,TGTGCCAGCAATAATTCAGGGGGCAAGACCCAGTACTTC,CASNNSGGKTQYF
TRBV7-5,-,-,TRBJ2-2,TGTGTCAGAAGCTTACTTCTCCGGAGGGGAGGCACCGGGGAGCTGTTTTTT,CVRSLLLRRGGTGELFF
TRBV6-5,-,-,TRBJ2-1,TGTGCCACCTCCGGGACACCTTGGAATGAGCAGTTCTTC,CATSGTPWNEQFF
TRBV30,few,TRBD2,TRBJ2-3,TGTGCCTGGAGTAGGCGGGAGCGGGATACGCAGTATTTT,CAWSRRERDTQYF
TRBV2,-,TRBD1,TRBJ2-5,TGTGCCAGCAGTGTACAGGGGATCGGGCTAGAGACCCAGTACTTC,CASSVQGIGLETQYF
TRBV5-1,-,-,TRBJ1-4,TGCGCCAGCAGACTACAGGTTGGAAGGGAAAAACTGTTTTTT,CASRLQVGREKLFF
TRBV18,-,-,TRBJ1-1,TGTGCCAGCTCACCCGGGGGGAACACTGAAGCTTTCTTT,CASSPGGNTEAFF
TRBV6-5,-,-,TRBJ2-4,TGTGCCAGCAGCATCAGCGGCTTGGGGAAAAACATTCAGTACTTC,CASSISGLGKNIQYF
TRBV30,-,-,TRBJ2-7,TGTGCCTGGAGTGTGGACCGATACGAGCAGTACTTC,CAWSVDRYEQYF
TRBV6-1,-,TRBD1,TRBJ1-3,TGTGCCAGCAGTGGGGACAGTCCTGGAAACACCATATATTTT,CASSGDSPGNTIYF
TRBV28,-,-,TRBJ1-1,TGTGCCAGCAGTTTAGGAGGAACAGCACTGGGGGCTGAAGCTTTCTTT,CASSLGGTALGAEAFF
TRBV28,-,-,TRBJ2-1,TGTGCCAGCCTACGTTCCGGGGGTATCCACAATGAGCAGTTCTTC,CASLRSGGIHNEQFF